The sequence of this TCR beta chain was determined in a study of shared clonotypes between healthy human individuals. Background on the study: CD4 naive and CD4 memory each took three plates per donor, while CD8 naive took two and CD8 memory one.

TCRdb's table, derived via immunoSEQ multiplex PCR, lists solely in-frame clones and lacks some. The sample lists over a million clones; around 74% were seen once. This clone came up a few times. Its antigen is currently unknown. Regarding the study as a whole: In having few donors, the study represented limited genetic and exposure-history diversity.

The study drew its donors from healthy HIV-negative adults without recent acute infections or vaccinations. Trimming took 5 bases from V and 4 from J; bases not matched to a gene: 13. CDR3 length: 16 amino acids. CDR1 and CDR2 (germline): SGHAT, FQDESV (reference sequence). The material sequenced was memory CD4+ T cells sorted from blood. Subset given: CD45RA-negative fraction. This rearrangement joins TRBV11-1 to TRBJ1-2, with 7 bases aligning to TRBD1. The TCR sequence derives from a young man in good health. The DNA for the CDR3 is TGTGCCAGCAGCCCACTAACAGGGGTCGGAAGCTATGGCTACACCTTC. Residues: CASSPLTGVGSYGYTF.